Each of the 22 T cell receptor beta chains below was sequenced from the same sample in a study of human T cells and chemical hapten exposure. This sample's time point: patch test 3, about 24 weeks after DPC sensitization. This sample's treatment: therapeutic diphenylcyclopropenone sensitization with weekly scalp DPC. TCRdb independently ran MiXCR on the RACE reads; one entry per CDR3 protein. Of 85,000 to 100,000 distinct CDR3 sequences listed, 25% to 30% were seen once; the top ten hold 10%. The sample here was whole blood, taken in connection with sensitization to the hapten diphenylcyclopropenone (DPC). The receptors shown here come from a man in his forties with alopecia areata. Some clones in this sample may be carry-over from other donors' samples.

V and J are TRBV12-3 or TRBV12-4 and TRBJ1-5, with no clear D. This CDR3 has 13 residues. Trimming removed 5 bases from V and 1 base from J, with 6 bases in between. DNA of the CDR3: TGTGCCAGCAGTCCCCGGAGCAATCAGCCCCAGCATTTT. It is translated as CASSPRSNQPQHF.

The table lists this clonotype with a few counts. V is TRBV6-2 or TRBV6-3 and J is TRBJ2-7, with TRBD2 matching over 8 bases. Germline loops: CDR1 MNHEY, CDR2 SVGEGT. Trimming at V came to 4 bases and at J to 0 bases, leaving 5 bases not matched to a gene. The CDR3 is 15 residues long. The DNA for the CDR3 is TGTGCCAGCAGTTCGATAGCGGGAATCTCCTACGAGCAGTACTTC. It codes for CASSSIAGISYEQYF.

In its sample, this clonotype was seen a few times. The V gene is TRBV20-1, the J gene TRBJ2-5; weak D call: TRBD2 (5 bases). The CDR3 is made up of 13 amino acids. The ends were cut back, 5 bases at V and 2 bases at J, with 12 bases in the middle. Germline loops: CDR1 DFQATT, CDR2 SNEGSKA (reference sequence). CDR3 region: CSAEGPLQETQYF. The CDR3 DNA reads as TGCAGTGCTGAGGGCCCCCTACAAGAGACCCAGTACTTC.

The chain is built from TRBV2 and TRBJ2-6; maybe TRBD1 (5 bases). This CDR3 has 14 amino acids. CDR1 and CDR2 (germline): SNHLY, FYNNEI. V gave up 9 bases and J gave up 2 bases, with 11 bases separating them. CDR3 sequence: CASLGQAGANVLTF. The CDR3 nucleotides read TGTGCCAGTCTGGGGCAGGCTGGGGCCAACGTCCTGACTTTC.

The CDR3 DNA sequence: TGTGCCAGCAGCTTTTCCCTAGCGGGAGCCGTCAACAATGAGCAGTTCTTC. Translating it yields CASSFSLAGAVNNEQFF. This rearrangement joins TRBV7-2 to TRBJ2-1; 10 positions agree with TRBD2. Losses at the gene ends were 3 bases for V and 5 bases for J; bases not matched to a gene: 10. The CDR3 is 17 residues long. CDR1 and CDR2 from the germline V gene are SGHTA and FQGNSA.

There are a few counts of this clonotype. The chain has TRBV5-1 and TRBJ2-7; TRBD2 aligns across 7 bases. The V gene's germline CDR1 is SGHRS and CDR2 YFSETQ. V was clipped by 0 bases and J by 0 bases; unmatched bases: 12. The CDR3 loop spans 18 amino acids. CDR3 protein: CASSLVYPGGSFSYEQYF. The CDR3 DNA sequence: TGCGCCAGCAGCTTGGTGTACCCTGGCGGGAGCTTCTCCTACGAGCAGTACTTC.

This clonotype has only a few counts. V and J are TRBV6-5 and TRBJ2-7; weak D call: TRBD1 (6 bases). Germline CDR1 is MNHEY and CDR2 is SVGAGI. There are 13 residues in the CDR3. V was pared by 0 bases and J by 6 bases, with 9 bases between. The CDR3 nucleotides are TGTGCCAGCAGTTACTCGACAGGCGGCGAGCAGTACTTC. It specifies CASSYSTGGEQYF.

This chain uses TRBV24-1 with TRBJ2-1; the match to TRBD2 covers 8 bases. The junction had 6 bases not matched to a gene; V was cut back by 1 base and J by 5 bases. Germline assignment: CDR1 KGHDR and CDR2 SFDVKD. The CDR3 extends over 16 amino acids. CDR3: CATSDLAGVKDNEQFF. The CDR3 nucleotides read TGTGCCACCAGTGATTTAGCGGGAGTAAAGGACAATGAGCAGTTCTTC.

J is TRBJ2-2 and V is TRBV20-1; D remains unclear. Trimming took 0 bases from V and 0 from J, leaving 11 bases between them. CDR1 is DFQATT and CDR2 is SNEGSKA in the germline V gene (reference sequence). This CDR3 contains 16 residues. CDR3 DNA sequence: TGCAGTGCTAGAGATCTTAGCAGCGCGAACACCGGGGAGCTGTTTTTT. Protein sequence: CSARDLSSANTGELFF.

This clonotype showed up just a few times. V is TRBV25-1 and J is TRBJ2-7, with no clear D. This CDR3 has 11 residues. V was pared by 4 bases and J by 2 bases, with 3 bases between. CDR1 is MGHDK and CDR2 is SYGVNS in the germline V gene. The CDR3 DNA is TGTGCCAGCAGTGGAGCCTACGAGCAGTACTTC. It yields the protein CASSGAYEQYF.

J is TRBJ1-1 and V is TRBV6-5, with 7 bases aligning to TRBD1. V lost 6 bases to trimming and J lost 7 bases; unmatched junction nucleotides: 8. CDR1 is MNHEY and CDR2 is SVGAGI in the germline V gene. The CDR3 contains 13 residues. CDR3 residues: CASRLDRVNEAFF. The CDR3 coding sequence is TGTGCCAGCAGATTAGACAGGGTTAATGAAGCTTTCTTT.

In its sample, this clonotype was seen a few times. V gene TRBV3-1 combines with J gene TRBJ1-1; D is ambiguous. Between the trimmed V and J ends, which lost 4 bases and 3 bases, there was a span of 15 bases. CDR1 and CDR2 from the germline V gene are LGHDT and YNNKEL (reference sequence). This CDR3 spans 15 amino acids. In DNA form, the CDR3 reads TGTGCCAGCAGCCGTGACCGACGGGGAGACACTGAAGCTTTCTTT. Translated, it gives CASSRDRRGDTEAFF.

The chain combines TRBV11-3 with TRBJ2-2; 8 nucleotides line up with TRBD1. This CDR3 spans 16 amino acids. Germline CDR1 reads SGHNT; CDR2 reads YENEEA. V gave up 4 bases and J gave up 7 bases; unmatched junction bases: 11. The CDR3: CASSSSPTGAGGELFF. CDR3 DNA sequence: TGTGCCAGCAGCTCTAGCCCGACAGGGGCGGGCGGGGAGCTGTTTTTT.

V usage is TRBV19 and J usage is TRBJ1-5; TRBD1 matches 10 bases. The CDR3 loop spans 14 amino acids. The V segment lost 6 bases and the J segment 5 bases; nucleotides outside the gene matches: 4. In germline, CDR1 is LNHDA, CDR2 SQIVND (reference sequence). The CDR3: CASSPGTGDQPQHF. CDR3 nucleotide sequence: TGTGCCAGTAGCCCCGGGACAGGGGATCAGCCCCAGCATTTT.

This clonotype was seen only a few times. The V and J genes are TRBV20-1 and TRBJ1-5; 10 bases line up with TRBD1. CDR1 DFQATT and CDR2 SNEGSKA come from the germline V gene (reference sequence). CDR3 length: 12 residues. The CDR3 bases are TGCAGCGGGGGACAGGGGATTCAGCCCCAGCATTTT. Its protein product is CSGGQGIQPQHF.

This clonotype turned up a few times. V is TRBV7-9 and J is TRBJ1-4; TRBD1 aligns across 9 bases. Looked up from germline, CDR1 is SEHNR and CDR2 is FQNEAQ (reference sequence). V shed 5 bases and J 8 bases; nucleotides not matched to a gene: 9. The CDR3 runs to 15 residues. The CDR3 nucleotides read TGTGCCAGCAGCCGACGGGACAGGGACAGGGAAAAACTGTTTTTT. It specifies CASSRRDRDREKLFF.

This clonotype was observed a few times. The chain has TRBV4-2 and TRBJ2-2; 13 bases match TRBD2. Germline CDR1 and CDR2: LGHNA and YNFKEQ. V was clipped by 4 bases and J by 7 bases; unmatched bases: 9. There are 17 residues in the CDR3. For the CDR3, the DNA is TGTGCCAGCAGCCCAGAACTAGCGGGAGGGCCTATCGGGGAGCTGTTTTTT. Translation: CASSPELAGGPIGELFF.

This clonotype was counted a few times. The chain has TRBV6-1 and TRBJ1-1, with TRBD1 as a possible D gene (5 bases). The germline V gene encodes CDR1 MNHNS and CDR2 SASEGT. V lost 0 bases and J lost 5, with 10 bases in between. The length of the CDR3 is 14 residues. The CDR3 DNA sequence: TGTGCCAGCAGTGAAGCATGGGGGGGGACTGAAGCTTTCTTT. It yields the protein CASSEAWGGTEAFF.

The genes are TRBV14 and TRBJ2-2, with D unclear. The CDR3 totals 15 residues. Trimming stripped 3 bases from V and 5 bases from J, with 13 bases between. Germline loops: CDR1 SGHDN, CDR2 FVKESK. CDR3 sequence reads: CASSQALLGTGELFF. CDR3 in DNA: TGTGCCAGCAGCCAGGCGCTGCTGGGGACCGGGGAGCTGTTTTTT.

The V gene is TRBV4-2, the J gene TRBJ2-1; a weak D match, TRBD2 (6 bases). The V gene lost 1 base and the J gene lost 6 bases, with 13 bases spanning the gap. This CDR3 spans 15 amino acids. From germline, CDR1 is LGHNA and CDR2 YNFKEQ. The chain's CDR3 is CASSQAGDFTNEQFF. CDR3 nucleotides: TGTGCCAGCAGCCAAGCGGGGGACTTCACCAATGAGCAGTTCTTC.

This clonotype was seen a few times. This rearrangement joins TRBV6-1 to TRBJ1-2; a possible D gene is TRBD1 (5 bases). CDR1 and CDR2 (germline): MNHNS, SASEGT. This CDR3 contains 14 residues. The V end was cut by 7 bases, the J end by 1 base, with 13 bases between. The CDR3 DNA is TGTGCCAGCACGGTTGGGGCACTTAACTATGGCTACACCTTC. This sequence encodes CASTVGALNYGYTF.

This clonotype has a handful of counts. V usage is TRBV4-2 and J usage is TRBJ2-4, with D tentatively TRBD1 or TRBD2 (5 bases each). Trimming stripped 3 bases from V and 1 base from J, with 22 bases between. CDR3 length: 19 amino acids. CDR1 is LGHNA and CDR2 is YNFKEQ in the germline V gene. The CDR3 nucleotides read TGTGCCAGCAGCCATGACCCGAACGTGGGGACCTGGGCCAAAAACATTCAGTACTTC. Its translation: CASSHDPNVGTWAKNIQYF.